This T cell receptor (beta chain) was identified during a study of OX40 agonist ivuxolimab in advanced cancers. The wider study: Patients took ivuxolimab, an agonistic anti-OX40 (CD134) antibody.

Trimming removed 8 bases from V and 7 bases from J; junction bases left unmatched: 7. This CDR3 spans 13 amino acids. The germline CDR1 and CDR2 sequences are LGHNA and YSLEER. Blood draws occurred at baseline, cycle 4 day 1, and cycle 7 day 1. Using immunoSEQ multiplex PCR, the repertoire was profiled, and TCRdb retains in-frame clones only, with some absent. Of over 55,000 clones listed, about 90% are singletons. The chain carries TRBV4-3 and TRBJ2-1, with TRBD1 matching 8 bases. This sample comprised CD4+ or CD8+ T cells sorted from blood, obtained in a trial of the OX40 agonist ivuxolimab. The sequence came from an adult with an advanced solid tumor such as melanoma, head and neck, liver or kidney cancer. DNA of the CDR3: TGCGCCAGCGGACAACAGGGGGTGAATGAGCAGTTCTTC. Translation gives CASGQQGVNEQFF.